The clone carrying this TCR beta chain has just a few counts. No antigen is known for it. The data were taken from a study of T cells after yellow fever vaccination. The wider study: With SMART-Seq v4 Ultra Low Input, the fractions containing low cell numbers were prepared. Regarding the study as a whole: The presence of abundant clonotypes contaminating from the bulk population was possible in FACS-sorted repertoires. Post-booster repertoires contained most primary-vaccination clones again (96% CD4, roughly 90% CD8).

The CDR3 is 14 residues long. In germline, CDR1 is SGHVS, CDR2 FQNEAQ. Trimming pared 4 bases from V and 0 bases from J, leaving 7 bases between. TCRdb processed the 5' RACE reads anew with MiXCR; each CDR3 protein has one entry. The sample contains about 74,000 distinct CDR3 sequences, roughly 6.9% of which appear only once. This chain links TRBV7-8 with TRBJ2-1; D gene uncertain. This TCR derives from a man between 18 and 35 years old who received the YFV17D yellow fever vaccine. The source was CD8+ T cells sorted from PBMCs, collected around 5 days after the first yellow fever vaccination. The CDR3 DNA is TGTGCCAGCAGCTGGTCGAACTCCTACAATGAGCAGTTCTTC. Its protein is CASSWSNSYNEQFF. The variable domain in full, with the rest retrieved from reference TRBV7-8 and TRBJ2-1, is GAGVSQSPRYKVAKRGQDVALRCDPISGHVSLFWYQQALGQGPEFLTYFQNEAQLDKSGLPSDRFFAERPEGSVSTLKIQRTQQEDSAVYLCASSWSNSYNEQFFGPGTRLTVL.